This T cell receptor (beta chain) emerged from a study of CD8+CD57+ T cells in acquired aplastic anemia. General study points: Patients versus controls showed no significant CD8+ Simpson's diversity difference.

The TCR beta profiling, which covered VDJ combination and CDR3 sequence, was carried out using genomic DNA as the template. TCRdb processed the reads anew with MiXCR; each CDR3 protein has one entry. Here the sample spans under 200,000 distinct CDR3 sequences, roughly 50% being singletons. On this clonotype itself: Antigen specificity is unknown.

This CDR3 is built from 14 residues. CDR1 is WSHSY and CDR2 is SAAADI in the germline V gene. Trimming stripped 2 bases from V and 5 bases from J, with 13 bases between. By flow cytometry, patients selected for sequencing had shown an expansion of CD8+CD57+ cells. Severe acquired aplastic anemia affected all patients. Patient blood was sampled before any therapy had been received. Material: sorted CD4+, CD8+, or CD8+CD57+ T cells (not recorded which) from PBMCs. The gene calls are TRBV10-2 and TRBJ2-7, with D uncertain. The source is a human donor with aplastic anemia. The CDR3 spells CASSEDAEGNEQYF. CDR3 DNA: TGCGCCAGCAGTGAGGACGCAGAAGGAAACGAGCAGTACTTC.